The TCR beta chain under discussion was sequenced for a study of T cell repertoires in cytomegalovirus infection (dated by TCRdb to about 2019). Regarding the complete study: The peptide stimulations were aimed at well-studied HLA-B-restricted epitopes as well as recently identified HLA-C-restricted CMV epitopes, whose presentation resists viral immunomodulation. The HLA type of each donor mattered for the analysis, because public TCR beta signatures pointed to carriage of CMV infection along with the matching HLA type. Study-wide conclusions, independent of this receptor: In both this cohort and an independent roughly 350-donor cohort, the cumulative frequency of public TCR beta family members distinguished carriers of CMV infection plus the relevant HLA type. In the ex vivo response, HLA-C-restricted CMV-specific TCR beta clonotypes were dominant, and in two of eight donors the single most frequent clonotype came from this HLA-C-restricted group.

TCRdb lists the instrument as Illumina HiSeq 1500. Using fastp trimming at Q25 and MiXCR clonotype assembly, TCRdb reanalyzed the public sequencing data and kept in-frame beta chains. Identical CDR3 protein sequences are pooled into one entry, listed with their most common genes and DNA. This sample comprises about 310,000 distinct CDR3 sequences, 20% to 25% of them detected only once. About an eighth of the sample lies in the top ten. Note on this clonotype: No antigen is known for it. No quality values exist for individual bases; no much larger clone is one base distant.

The intended sense of this specimen's treatment or condition label: in vitro stimulation with specific CMV peptide epitopes to enrich CMV-specific T cells. The CDR3, from cysteine to phenylalanine, totals 15 residues. This entry keeps only the CDR3 DNA: 45 bases, framed from base 1. CDR1 and CDR2, looked up from the germline V gene, are SGHVS and FQNEAQ. The V end loses 6 bases and the J end loses 8 bases, and a stretch of 21 bases separates them. The sequence links TRBV7-8 to TRBJ2-3; the D element could tentatively be TRBD1 or TRBD2, as 6 bases agree for each. Sequencing used cultured PBMCs, obtained from culture after CMV antigen stimulation. This sequence originates from a human donor in good health (CMV status not recorded). Some clones in this sample may be carry-over from other donors' samples. CDR3 reads: CASSARGEGGTTQYF. At the DNA level, the sequence is TGTGCCAGCAGTGCAAGGGGAGAGGGGGGAACTACGCAGTATTTT.